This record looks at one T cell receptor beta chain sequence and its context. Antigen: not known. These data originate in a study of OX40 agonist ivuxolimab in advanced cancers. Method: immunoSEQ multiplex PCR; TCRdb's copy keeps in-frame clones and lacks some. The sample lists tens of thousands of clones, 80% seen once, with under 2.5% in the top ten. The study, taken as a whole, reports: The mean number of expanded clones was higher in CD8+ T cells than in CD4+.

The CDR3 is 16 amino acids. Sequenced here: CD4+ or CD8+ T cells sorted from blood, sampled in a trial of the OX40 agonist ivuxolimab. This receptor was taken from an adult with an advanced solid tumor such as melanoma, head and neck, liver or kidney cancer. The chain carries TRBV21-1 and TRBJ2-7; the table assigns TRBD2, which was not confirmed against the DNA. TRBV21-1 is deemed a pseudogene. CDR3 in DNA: TGTGCCAGCAGCAAAGCGCGGGGACCCGATTCCTACGAGCAGTACTTC. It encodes CASSKARGPDSYEQYF.